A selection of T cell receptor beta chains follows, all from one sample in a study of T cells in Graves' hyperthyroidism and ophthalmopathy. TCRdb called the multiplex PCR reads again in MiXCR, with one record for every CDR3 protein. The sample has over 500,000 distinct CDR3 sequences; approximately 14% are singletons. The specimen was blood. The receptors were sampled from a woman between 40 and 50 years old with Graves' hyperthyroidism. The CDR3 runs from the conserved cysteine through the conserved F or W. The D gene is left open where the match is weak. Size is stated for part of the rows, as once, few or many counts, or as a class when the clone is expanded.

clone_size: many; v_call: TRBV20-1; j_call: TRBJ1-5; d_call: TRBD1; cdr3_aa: CSAREATGSLNQPQHF; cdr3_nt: TGCAGTGCTAGAGAGGCGACAGGGTCCCTTAATCAGCCCCAGCATTTT
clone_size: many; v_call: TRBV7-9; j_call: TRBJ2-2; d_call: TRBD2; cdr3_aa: CASSPRTSGAFDTGELFF; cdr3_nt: TGTGCCAGCAGCCCCCGGACTAGCGGAGCGTTCGACACCGGGGAGCTGTTTTTT
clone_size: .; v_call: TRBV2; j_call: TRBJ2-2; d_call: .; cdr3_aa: CASSVYLFTGELFF; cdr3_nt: TGTGCCAGCAGTGTATACTTATTTACCGGGGAGCTGTTTTTT
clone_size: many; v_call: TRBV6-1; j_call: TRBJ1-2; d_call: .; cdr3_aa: CASREDSDFNYGYTF; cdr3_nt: TGTGCCAGCAGAGAGGACAGCGACTTTAACTATGGCTACACCTTC
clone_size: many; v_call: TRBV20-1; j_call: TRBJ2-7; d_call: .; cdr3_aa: CSARVWGEYEQYF; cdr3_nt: TGCAGTGCTAGAGTTTGGGGAGAATACGAGCAGTACTTC
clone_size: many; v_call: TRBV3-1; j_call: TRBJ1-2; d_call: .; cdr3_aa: CASSQDPAGVYGYTF; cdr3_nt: TGTGCCAGCAGCCAAGATCCGGCAGGGGTCTATGGCTACACCTTC
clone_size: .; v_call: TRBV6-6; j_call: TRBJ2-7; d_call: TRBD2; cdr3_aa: CASSYQPSGTGYYEQYF; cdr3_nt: TGTGCCAGCAGTTACCAGCCTAGCGGGACGGGGTACTACGAGCAGTACTTC
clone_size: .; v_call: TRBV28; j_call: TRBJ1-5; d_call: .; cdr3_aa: CASSLFGGHGQPQHF; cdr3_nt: TGTGCCAGCAGCCTCTTCGGGGGGCACGGACAGCCCCAGCATTTT
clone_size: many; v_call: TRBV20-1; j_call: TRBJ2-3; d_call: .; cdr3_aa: CSAREAPPLNVTDTQYF; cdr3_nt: TGCAGTGCTAGAGAAGCTCCCCCGCTCAATGTCACAGATACGCAGTATTTT
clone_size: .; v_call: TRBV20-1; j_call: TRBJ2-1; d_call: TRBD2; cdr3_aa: CSARVLAATDYNEQFF; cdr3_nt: TGCAGTGCTAGAGTGCTAGCGGCTACCGACTACAATGAGCAGTTCTTC
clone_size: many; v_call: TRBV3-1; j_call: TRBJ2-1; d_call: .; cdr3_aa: CASSHETRTTTPYNEQFF; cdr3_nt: TGTGCCAGCAGCCATGAAACCCGTACTACCACCCCTTACAATGAGCAGTTCTTC
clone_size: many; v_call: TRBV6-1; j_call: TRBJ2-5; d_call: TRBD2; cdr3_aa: CASRLAGAMETQYF; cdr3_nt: TGTGCCAGCAGACTAGCGGGAGCTATGGAGACCCAGTACTTC
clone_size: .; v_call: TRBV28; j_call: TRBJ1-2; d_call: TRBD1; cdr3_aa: CASNRDRGYYGYTF; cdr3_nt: TGTGCCAGCAACCGGGACAGGGGGTATTATGGCTACACCTTC
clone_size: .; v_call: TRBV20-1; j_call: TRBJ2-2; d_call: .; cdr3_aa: CSAREQKRGAGKAGELFF; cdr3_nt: TGCAGTGCTAGAGAACAAAAAAGGGGGGCAGGGAAGGCCGGGGAGCTGTTTTTT
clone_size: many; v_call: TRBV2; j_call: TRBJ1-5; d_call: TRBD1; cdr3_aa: CASSLGQVNQPQHF; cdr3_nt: TGTGCCAGCAGTCTAGGACAGGTTAATCAGCCCCAGCATTTT
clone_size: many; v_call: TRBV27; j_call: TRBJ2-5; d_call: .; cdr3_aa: CASSVFTGSGETQYF; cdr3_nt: TGTGCCAGCAGCGTATTTACTGGCAGCGGGGAGACCCAGTACTTC
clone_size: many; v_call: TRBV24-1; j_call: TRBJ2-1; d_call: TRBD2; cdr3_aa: CATSESGGNNEQFF; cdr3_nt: TGTGCCACCAGTGAGAGCGGGGGCAACAATGAGCAGTTCTTC
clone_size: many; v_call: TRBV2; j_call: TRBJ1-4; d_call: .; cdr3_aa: CASSVERGRNEKLFF; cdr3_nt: TGTGCCAGCAGCGTCGAAAGGGGCCGTAATGAAAAACTGTTTTTT
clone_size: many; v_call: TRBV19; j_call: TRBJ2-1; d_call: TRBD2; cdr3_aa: CASSSELNGRSSYNEQFF; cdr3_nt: TGTGCCAGTAGTTCGGAACTTAACGGGAGGAGCTCCTACAATGAGCAGTTCTTC
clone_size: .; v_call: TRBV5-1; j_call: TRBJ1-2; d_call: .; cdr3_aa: CASSLGAEDYGCTF; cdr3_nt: TGCGCCAGCAGCTTGGGGGCCGAAGACTATGGCTGCACCTTC
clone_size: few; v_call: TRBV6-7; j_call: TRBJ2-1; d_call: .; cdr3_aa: CASSFMLVVRSYNEQFF; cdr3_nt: TGTGCCAGCAGTTTTATGCTAGTAGTCCGCTCCTACAATGAGCAGTTCTTC
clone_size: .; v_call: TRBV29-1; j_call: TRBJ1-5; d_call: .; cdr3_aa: CSVEAAPNQPQHF; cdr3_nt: TGCAGCGTTGAGGCGGCGCCTAATCAGCCCCAGCATTTT
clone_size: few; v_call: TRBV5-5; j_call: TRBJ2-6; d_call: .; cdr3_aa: CASSLEYSSGANVLTF; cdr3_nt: TGTGCCAGCAGCTTGGAGTACAGCTCTGGGGCCAACGTCCTGACTTTC
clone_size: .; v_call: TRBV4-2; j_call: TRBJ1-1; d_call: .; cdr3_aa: CASSQREGMNTEAFF; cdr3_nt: TGTGCCAGCAGCCAAAGGGAGGGGATGAACACTGAAGCTTTCTTT
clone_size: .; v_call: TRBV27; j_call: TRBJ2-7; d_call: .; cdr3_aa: CASSPSSNSRAYF; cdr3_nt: TGTGCCAGCAGTCCATCATCTAACAGTCGAGCTTACTTC
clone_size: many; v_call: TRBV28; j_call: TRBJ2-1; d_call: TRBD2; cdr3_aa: CASSLFGLAGEYEQFF; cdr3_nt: TGTGCCAGCAGTTTATTTGGTCTAGCGGGAGAATATGAGCAGTTCTTC
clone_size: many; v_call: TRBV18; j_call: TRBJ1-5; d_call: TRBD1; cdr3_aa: CASSPTHRGLGNQPQHF; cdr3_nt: TGTGCCAGCTCACCTACTCACAGGGGCCTCGGGAATCAGCCCCAGCATTTT
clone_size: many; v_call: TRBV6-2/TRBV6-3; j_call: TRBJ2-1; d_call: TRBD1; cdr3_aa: CASRPQGAHNEQFF; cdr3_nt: TGTGCCAGCAGACCTCAGGGGGCTCACAATGAGCAGTTCTTC
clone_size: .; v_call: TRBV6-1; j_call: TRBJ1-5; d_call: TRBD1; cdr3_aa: CASNWDREYQPQHF; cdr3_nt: TGTGCCAGCAATTGGGACAGAGAATATCAGCCCCAGCATTTT
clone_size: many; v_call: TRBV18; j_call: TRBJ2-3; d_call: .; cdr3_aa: CASSPLPGVADTQYF; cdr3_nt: TGTGCCAGCTCACCACTACCCGGTGTAGCAGATACGCAGTATTTT
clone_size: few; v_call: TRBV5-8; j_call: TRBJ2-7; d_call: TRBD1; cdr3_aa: CASSSKSDRKSYEQYF; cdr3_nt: TGTGCCAGCAGCTCGAAATCGGACAGGAAATCCTACGAGCAGTACTTC
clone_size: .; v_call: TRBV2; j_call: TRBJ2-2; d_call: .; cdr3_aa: CASRGGGRETNTGELFF; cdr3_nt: TGTGCCAGCCGAGGGGGGGGGCGGGAAACGAACACCGGGGAGCTGTTTTTT
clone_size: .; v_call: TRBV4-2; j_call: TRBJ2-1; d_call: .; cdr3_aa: CASSLNLDGEQFF; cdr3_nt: TGTGCCAGCAGCCTTAACTTAGACGGTGAGCAGTTCTTC
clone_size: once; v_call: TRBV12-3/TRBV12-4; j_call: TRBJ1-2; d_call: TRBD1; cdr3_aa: CASTIAGTGRLYGYTF; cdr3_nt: TGTGCCAGCACTATAGCCGGGACAGGGCGGCTCTATGGCTACACCTTC
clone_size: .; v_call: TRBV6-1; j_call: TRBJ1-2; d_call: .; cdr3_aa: CASIPNVGRDGYTF; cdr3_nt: TGTGCCAGCATTCCGAACGTTGGGAGGGATGGCTACACCTTC
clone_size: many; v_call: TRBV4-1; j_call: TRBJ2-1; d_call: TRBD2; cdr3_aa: CASSQGLAVEQFF; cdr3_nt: TGCGCCAGCAGCCAAGGACTAGCTGTTGAGCAGTTCTTC
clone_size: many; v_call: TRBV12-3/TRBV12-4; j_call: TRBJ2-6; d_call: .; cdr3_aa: CASSPWTSSSGANVLTF; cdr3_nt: TGTGCCAGCAGTCCCTGGACATCGAGCTCTGGGGCCAACGTCCTGACTTTC
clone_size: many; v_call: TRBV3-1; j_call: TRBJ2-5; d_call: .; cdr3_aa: CASSQTRTETQYF; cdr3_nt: TGTGCCAGCAGCCAAACTAGGACAGAGACCCAGTACTTC
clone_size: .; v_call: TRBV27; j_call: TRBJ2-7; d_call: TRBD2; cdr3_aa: CASAPIAGTYEQYF; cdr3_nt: TGTGCCAGCGCCCCGATAGCGGGAACCTACGAGCAGTACTTC
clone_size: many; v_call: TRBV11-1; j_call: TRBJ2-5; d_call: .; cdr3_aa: CASSPDRDKKTQYF; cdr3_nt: TGTGCCAGCAGCCCAGACCGGGACAAAAAGACCCAGTACTTC
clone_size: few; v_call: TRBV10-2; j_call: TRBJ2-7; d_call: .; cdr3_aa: CASRTQGHEQYF; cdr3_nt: TGCGCCAGCAGAACACAGGGCCACGAGCAGTACTTC
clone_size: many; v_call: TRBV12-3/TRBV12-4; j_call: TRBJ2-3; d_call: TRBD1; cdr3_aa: CASSELQGNTQYF; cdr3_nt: TGTGCCAGCAGCGAATTACAGGGGAATACGCAGTATTTT
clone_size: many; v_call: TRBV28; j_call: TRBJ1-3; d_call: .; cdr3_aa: CALSGQPGNTIYF; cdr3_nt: TGTGCCCTAAGTGGGCAGCCTGGAAACACCATATATTTT
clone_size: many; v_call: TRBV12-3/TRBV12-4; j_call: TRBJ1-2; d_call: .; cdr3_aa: CASSRYLRSNYGYTF; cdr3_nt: TGTGCCAGCAGTCGGTACCTCCGGAGCAACTATGGCTACACCTTC
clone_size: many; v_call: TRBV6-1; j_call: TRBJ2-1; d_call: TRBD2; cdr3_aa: CASSSEAGGPTYNEQFF; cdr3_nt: TGTGCCAGCAGTTCAGAAGCGGGAGGGCCGACCTACAATGAGCAGTTCTTC
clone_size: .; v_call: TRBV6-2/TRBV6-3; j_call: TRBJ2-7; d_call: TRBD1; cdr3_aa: CASRWTGDSYEQYF; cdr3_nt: TGTGCCAGCAGGTGGACAGGGGACTCCTACGAGCAGTACTTC
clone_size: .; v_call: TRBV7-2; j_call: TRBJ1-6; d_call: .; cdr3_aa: CASSLERWGAANSPLHF; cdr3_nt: TGTGCCAGCAGCTTAGAACGATGGGGGGCTGCTAATTCACCCCTCCACTTT
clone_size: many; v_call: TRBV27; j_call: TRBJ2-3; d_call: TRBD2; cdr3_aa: CASWTSGRALVTDTQYF; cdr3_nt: TGTGCCAGCTGGACTAGCGGGAGGGCCCTCGTCACAGATACGCAGTATTTT
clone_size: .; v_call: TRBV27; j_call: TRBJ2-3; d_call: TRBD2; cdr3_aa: CASRRTSGRAADTQYF; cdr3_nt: TGTGCCAGCCGGAGGACTAGCGGGAGGGCCGCAGATACGCAGTATTTT
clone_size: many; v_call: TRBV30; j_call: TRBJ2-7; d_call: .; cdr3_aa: CAWSQQEAYEQYF; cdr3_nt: TGTGCCTGGAGTCAACAGGAGGCCTACGAGCAGTACTTC
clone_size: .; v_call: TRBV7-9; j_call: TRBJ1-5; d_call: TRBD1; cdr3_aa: CASSLGTGLGNQPQHF; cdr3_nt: TGTGCCAGCAGCTTAGGGACAGGTTTAGGTAATCAGCCCCAGCATTTT
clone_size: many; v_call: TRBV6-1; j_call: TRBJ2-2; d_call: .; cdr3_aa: CASSEVPQEYNSGELFF; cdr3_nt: TGTGCCAGCAGTGAGGTCCCCCAGGAATATAATTCCGGGGAGCTGTTTTTT
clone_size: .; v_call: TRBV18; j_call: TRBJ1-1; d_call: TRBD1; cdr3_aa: CASSLQGVLRAFF; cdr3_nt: TGTGCCAGCTCCCTCCAGGGGGTACTGAGAGCTTTCTTT
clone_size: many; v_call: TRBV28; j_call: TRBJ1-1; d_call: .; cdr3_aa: CASGQGRAFF; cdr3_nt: TGTGCCAGCGGTCAAGGCCGAGCTTTCTTT
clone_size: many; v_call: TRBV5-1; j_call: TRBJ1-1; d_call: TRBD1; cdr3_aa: CASSLPGQSNTEAFF; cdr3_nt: TGCGCCAGCAGCTTACCGGGACAGTCGAACACTGAAGCTTTCTTT
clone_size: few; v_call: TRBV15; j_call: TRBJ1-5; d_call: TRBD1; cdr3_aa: CATSREGQGGQPQHF; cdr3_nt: TGTGCCACCAGCAGAGAAGGACAGGGAGGACAGCCCCAGCATTTT
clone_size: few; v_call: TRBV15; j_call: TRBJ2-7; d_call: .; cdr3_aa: CATGPGLPISYEQYF; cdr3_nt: TGTGCCACCGGCCCGGGACTGCCGATATCCTACGAGCAGTACTTC
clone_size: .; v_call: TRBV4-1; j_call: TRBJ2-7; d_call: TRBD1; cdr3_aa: CASSQDDRVSYEQYF; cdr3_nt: TGCGCCAGCAGCCAAGACGACAGGGTATCCTACGAGCAGTACTTC
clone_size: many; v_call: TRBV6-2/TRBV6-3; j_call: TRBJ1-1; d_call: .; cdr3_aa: CASSGFPIDTEAFF; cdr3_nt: TGTGCCAGCAGTGGCTTTCCAATAGACACTGAAGCTTTCTTT
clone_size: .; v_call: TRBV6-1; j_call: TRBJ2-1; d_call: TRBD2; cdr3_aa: CATTGWLAGGSSYNEQFF; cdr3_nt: TGTGCCACCACGGGGTGGCTAGCGGGAGGGAGCTCCTACAATGAGCAGTTCTTC